This T cell receptor beta chain originates from a study of shared clonotypes between healthy human individuals. Study outcomes and limitations: Blood was the sole source, and tissue repertoires probably differ. Rarefaction analysis demonstrated incomplete sorted-subset sequencing notwithstanding large depth.

Template for every sorted-subset replicate PCR totaled approximately 200 ng DNA, about 30,000 T cell genomes. Generated by immunoSEQ multiplex PCR, the TCRdb table keeps only in-frame clones and is missing some. The repertoire holds over a million clones, 70% to 80% seen once, with 0.5% to 0.6% in the top ten. Donors were healthy HIV-negative adults without recent acute infections or vaccinations. Of note for this clone: Its antigen remains unknown.

V was pared by 5 bases and J by 3 bases, with 6 bases of the junction left unmatched. CDR3 length: 13 residues. Germline CDR1 reads SQVTM; CDR2 reads ANQGSEA. The sequenced sample was memory CD4+ T cells from PBMCs. As for subset: CD45RA-negative fraction. This TCR derives from a man aged 18 to 30 in good health. Some clones in this sample may be carry-over from other donors' samples. The rearrangement joins TRBV29-1 to TRBJ1-1, with TRBD1 identical over 7 bases. The CDR3, as DNA: TGCAGCGTTTGGGCAGGGGGAGACACTGAAGCTTTCTTT. Encoded protein: CSVWAGGDTEAFF.